This T cell receptor beta chain was recovered during a study of blood T cell repertoires in COVID-19. Study context: Samples taken during acute and convalescent COVID-19 were collected in the United States, Italy and Spain. In each case, the material was cDNA or gDNA derived from T cells, B-cell-depleted T cells, or PBMCs.

V shed 4 bases and J shed 0 bases, with 12 bases lying between them. CDR3 size: 16 residues. CDR1 is ENHRY, CDR2 SYGVKD, per germline. It was during active infection that Seattle patients were enrolled and then longitudinally followed. The table came from immunoSEQ multiplex PCR; TCRdb's copy has only in-frame clones and leaves some out. In the table there are roughly 380,000 clones, approximately 91% of which are singletons. Sequences were obtained from peripheral blood. The sequence derives from a woman aged 40 to 49 with COVID-19, enrolled during active disease. The chain uses TRBV10-3 and TRBJ2-2; unclear D gene. The CDR3 coding sequence is TGTGCCATCAGTGGTAACCAGGTGGCGAACACCGGGGAGCTGTTTTTT. Residues: CAISGNQVANTGELFF.